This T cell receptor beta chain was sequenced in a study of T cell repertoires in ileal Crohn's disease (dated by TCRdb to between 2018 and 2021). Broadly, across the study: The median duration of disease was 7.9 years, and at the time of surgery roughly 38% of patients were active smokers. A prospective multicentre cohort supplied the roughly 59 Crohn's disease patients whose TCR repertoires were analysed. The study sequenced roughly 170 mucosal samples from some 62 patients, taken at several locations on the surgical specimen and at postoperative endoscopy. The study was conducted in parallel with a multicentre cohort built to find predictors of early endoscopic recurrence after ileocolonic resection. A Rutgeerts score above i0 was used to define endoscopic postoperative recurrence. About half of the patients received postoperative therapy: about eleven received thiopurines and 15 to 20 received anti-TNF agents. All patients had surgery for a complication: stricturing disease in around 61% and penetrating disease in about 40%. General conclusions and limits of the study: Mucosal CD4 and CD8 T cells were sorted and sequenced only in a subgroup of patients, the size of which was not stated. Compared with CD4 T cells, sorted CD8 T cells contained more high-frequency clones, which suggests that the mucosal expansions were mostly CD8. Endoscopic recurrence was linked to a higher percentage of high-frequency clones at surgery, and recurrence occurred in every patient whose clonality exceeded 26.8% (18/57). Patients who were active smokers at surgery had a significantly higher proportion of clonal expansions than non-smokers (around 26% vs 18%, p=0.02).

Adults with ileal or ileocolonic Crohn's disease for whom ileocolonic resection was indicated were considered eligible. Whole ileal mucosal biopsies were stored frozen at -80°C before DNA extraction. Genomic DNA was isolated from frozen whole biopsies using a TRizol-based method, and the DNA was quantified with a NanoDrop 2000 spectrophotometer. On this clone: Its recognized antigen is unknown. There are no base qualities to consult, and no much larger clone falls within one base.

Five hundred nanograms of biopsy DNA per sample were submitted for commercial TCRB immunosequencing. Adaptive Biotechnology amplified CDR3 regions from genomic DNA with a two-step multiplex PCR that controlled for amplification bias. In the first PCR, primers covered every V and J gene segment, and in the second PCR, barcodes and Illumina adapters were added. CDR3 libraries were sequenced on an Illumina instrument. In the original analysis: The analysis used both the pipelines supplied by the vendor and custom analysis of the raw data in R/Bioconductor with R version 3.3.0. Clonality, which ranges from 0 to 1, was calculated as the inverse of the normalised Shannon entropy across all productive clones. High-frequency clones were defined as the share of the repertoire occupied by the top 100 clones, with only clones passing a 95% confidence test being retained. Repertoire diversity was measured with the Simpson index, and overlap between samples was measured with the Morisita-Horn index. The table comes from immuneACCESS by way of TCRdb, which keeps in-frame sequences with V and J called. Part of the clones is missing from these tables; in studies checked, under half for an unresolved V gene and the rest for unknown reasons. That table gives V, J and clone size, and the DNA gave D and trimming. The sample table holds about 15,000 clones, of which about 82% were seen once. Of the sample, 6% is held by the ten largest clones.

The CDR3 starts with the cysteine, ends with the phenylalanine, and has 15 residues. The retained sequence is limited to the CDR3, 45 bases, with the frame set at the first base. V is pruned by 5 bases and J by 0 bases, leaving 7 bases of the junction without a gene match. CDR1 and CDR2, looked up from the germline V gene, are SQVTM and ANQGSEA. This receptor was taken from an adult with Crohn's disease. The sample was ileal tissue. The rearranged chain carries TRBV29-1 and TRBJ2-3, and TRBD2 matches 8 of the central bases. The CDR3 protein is CSVRGLATSTDTQYF. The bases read TGCAGCGTTCGCGGACTAGCCACCAGCACAGATACGCAGTATTTT.